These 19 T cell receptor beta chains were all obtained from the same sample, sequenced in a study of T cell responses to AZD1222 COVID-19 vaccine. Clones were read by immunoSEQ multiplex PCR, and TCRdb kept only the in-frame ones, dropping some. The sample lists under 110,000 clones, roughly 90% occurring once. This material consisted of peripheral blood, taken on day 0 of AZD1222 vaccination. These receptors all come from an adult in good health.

The CDR3 DNA follows: TGTGCCACCCAGTCCGTTGGGCTGTCCTACGAGCAGTACTTC. This translates into CATQSVGLSYEQYF. The chain combines TRBV28 with TRBJ2-7; D is undetermined. The length of the CDR3 is 14 residues. The germline gives CDR1 MDHEN, CDR2 SYDVKM. The germline V and J ends were trimmed by 10 bases and 1 base, with 17 bases remaining between them.

The chain's CDR3 is CASRIKPGRTRKETQYF. CDR3 nucleotides: TGTGCCAGCAGGATAAAACCGGGAAGGACTAGAAAAGAGACCCAGTACTTC. This chain connects TRBV21-1 to TRBJ2-5; TRBD2 is the table's D call, not checked against the DNA. TRBV21-1 is a known pseudogene. This CDR3 comprises 17 residues.

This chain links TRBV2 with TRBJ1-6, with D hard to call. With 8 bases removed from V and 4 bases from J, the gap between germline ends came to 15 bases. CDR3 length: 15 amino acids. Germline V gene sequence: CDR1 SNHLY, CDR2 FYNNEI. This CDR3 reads CASSQRTVYNSPLHF. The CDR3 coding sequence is TGTGCCAGCTCACAACGGACGGTTTATAATTCACCCCTCCACTTT.

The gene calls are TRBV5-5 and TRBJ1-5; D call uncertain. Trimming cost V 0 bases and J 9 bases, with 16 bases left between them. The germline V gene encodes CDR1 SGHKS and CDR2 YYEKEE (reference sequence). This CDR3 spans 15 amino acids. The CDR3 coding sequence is TGTGCCAGCAGCTTGGAAGTCTACTTTTCTCCGCCCCAGCATTTT. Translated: CASSLEVYFSPPQHF.

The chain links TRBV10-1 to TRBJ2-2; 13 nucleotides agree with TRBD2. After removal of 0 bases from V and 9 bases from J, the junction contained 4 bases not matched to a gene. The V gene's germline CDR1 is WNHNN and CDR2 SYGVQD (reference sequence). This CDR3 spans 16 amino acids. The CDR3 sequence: CASSESTSGRHWELFF. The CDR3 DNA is TGCGCCAGCAGTGAGTCGACTAGCGGGAGGCACTGGGAGCTGTTTTTT.

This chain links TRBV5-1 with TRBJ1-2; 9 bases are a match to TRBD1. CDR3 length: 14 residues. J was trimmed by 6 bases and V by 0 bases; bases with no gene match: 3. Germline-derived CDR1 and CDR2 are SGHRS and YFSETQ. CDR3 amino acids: CASSLAQGAHGYTF. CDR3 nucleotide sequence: TGCGCCAGCAGCTTGGCACAGGGGGCCCATGGCTACACCTTC.

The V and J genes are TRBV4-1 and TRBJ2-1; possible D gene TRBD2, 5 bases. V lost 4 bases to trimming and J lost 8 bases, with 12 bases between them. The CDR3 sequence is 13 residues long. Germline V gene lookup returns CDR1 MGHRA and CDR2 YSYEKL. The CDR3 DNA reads TGCGCCAGCAGCCCAGCCGAGGGCTATGAGCAGTTCTTC. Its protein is CASSPAEGYEQFF.

DNA of the CDR3: TGTGCTAGTGGTTTCGGTGGGGCGGGGTACAATGAGCAGTTCTTC. The encoded protein is CASGFGGAGYNEQFF. This chain joins TRBV12-5 and TRBJ2-1; possible D gene TRBD2, 6 bases. From germline, CDR1 is LGHNT and CDR2 FRNRAP. V was shortened by 3 bases and J by 4 bases, with 13 bases between the two germline ends. CDR3 length: 15 amino acids.

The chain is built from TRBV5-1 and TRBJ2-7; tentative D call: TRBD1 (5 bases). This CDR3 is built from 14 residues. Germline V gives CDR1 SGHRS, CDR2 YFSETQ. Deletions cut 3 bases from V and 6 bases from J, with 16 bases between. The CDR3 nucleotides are TGCGCCAGCAGCTCCAGCGACAGCTGGGGCGAGCAGTACTTC. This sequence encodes CASSSSDSWGEQYF.

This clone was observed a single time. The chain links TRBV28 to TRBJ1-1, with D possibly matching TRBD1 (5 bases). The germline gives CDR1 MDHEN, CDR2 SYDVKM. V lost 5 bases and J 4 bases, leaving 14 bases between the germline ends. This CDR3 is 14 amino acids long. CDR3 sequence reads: CASSPPPGRTEAFF. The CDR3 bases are TGTGCCAGCAGTCCCCCCCCGGGACGCACTGAAGCTTTCTTT.

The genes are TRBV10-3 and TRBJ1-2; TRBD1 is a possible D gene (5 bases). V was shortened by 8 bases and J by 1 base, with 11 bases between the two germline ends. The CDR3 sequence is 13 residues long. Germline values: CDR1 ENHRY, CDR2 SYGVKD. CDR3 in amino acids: CAIGTGFNYGYTF. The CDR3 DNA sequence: TGTGCCATCGGGACCGGATTTAACTATGGCTACACCTTC.

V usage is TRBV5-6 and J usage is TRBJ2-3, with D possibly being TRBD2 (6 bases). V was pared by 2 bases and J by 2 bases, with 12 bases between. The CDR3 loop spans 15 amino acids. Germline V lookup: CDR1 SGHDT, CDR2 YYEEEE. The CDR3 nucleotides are TGTGCCAGCAGCTTAACCGGGAGTGCCACAGATACGCAGTATTTT. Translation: CASSLTGSATDTQYF.

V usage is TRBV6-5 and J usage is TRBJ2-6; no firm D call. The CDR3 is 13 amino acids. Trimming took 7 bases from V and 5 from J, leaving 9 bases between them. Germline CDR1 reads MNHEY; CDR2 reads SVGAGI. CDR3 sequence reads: CASTEVRANVLTF. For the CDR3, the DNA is TGTGCCAGCACCGAGGTTAGGGCCAACGTCCTGACTTTC.

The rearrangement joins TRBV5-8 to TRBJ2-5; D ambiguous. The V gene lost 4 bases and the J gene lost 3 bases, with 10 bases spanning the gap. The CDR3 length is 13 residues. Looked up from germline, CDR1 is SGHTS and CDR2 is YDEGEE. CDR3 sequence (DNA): TGTGCCAGCAGCCAGGTCCGAAAAGAGACCCAGTACTTC. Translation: CASSQVRKETQYF.

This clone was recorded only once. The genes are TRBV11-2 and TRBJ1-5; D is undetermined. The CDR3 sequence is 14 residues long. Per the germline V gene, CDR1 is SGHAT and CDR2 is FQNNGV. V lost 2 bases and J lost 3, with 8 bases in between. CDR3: CASSLNRNNQPQHF. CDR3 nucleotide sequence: TGTGCCAGCAGCTTAAACAGAAACAATCAGCCCCAGCATTTT.

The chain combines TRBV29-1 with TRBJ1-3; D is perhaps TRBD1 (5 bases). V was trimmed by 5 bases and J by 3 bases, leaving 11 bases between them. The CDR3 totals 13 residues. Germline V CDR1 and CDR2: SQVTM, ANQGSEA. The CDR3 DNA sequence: TGCAGCGTTTCCTCAGGGAATGGAAACACCATATATTTT. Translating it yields CSVSSGNGNTIYF.

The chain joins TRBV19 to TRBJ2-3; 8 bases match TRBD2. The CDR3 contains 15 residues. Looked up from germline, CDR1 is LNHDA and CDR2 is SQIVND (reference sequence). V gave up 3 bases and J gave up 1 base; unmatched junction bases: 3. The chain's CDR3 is CASSMTGGGTDTQYF. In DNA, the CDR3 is TGTGCCAGTAGTATGACGGGAGGGGGCACAGATACGCAGTATTTT.

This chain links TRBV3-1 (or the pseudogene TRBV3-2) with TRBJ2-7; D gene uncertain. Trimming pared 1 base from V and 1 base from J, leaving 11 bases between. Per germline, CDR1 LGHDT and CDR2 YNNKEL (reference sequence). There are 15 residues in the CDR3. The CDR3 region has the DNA TGTGCCAGCAGCCAAGGAAGTAGCTATTCCTACGAGCAGTACTTC. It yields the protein CASSQGSSYSYEQYF.

The CDR3 bases are TGCGCCAGCAGCCAAGATCGGTTGGTCACAGGGGGACCCGACTCTGGAAACACCATATATTTT. This encodes CASSQDRLVTGGPDSGNTIYF. This rearrangement joins TRBV4-1 to TRBJ1-3, with 8 positions matching TRBD1. CDR3 length equals 21 residues. V gave up 0 bases and J gave up 0 bases; unmatched junction bases: 16. Germline-derived CDR1 and CDR2 are MGHRA and YSYEKL.